This T cell receptor (beta chain) was captured by sequencing in a study of T cells in Graves' hyperthyroidism and ophthalmopathy. Study summary: The initial diagnosis was the point when peripheral blood was collected, ahead of any treatment. Study results and limitations: Separating ophthalmopathy from stable hyperthyroidism was achieved by a 13 V-J model.

This clonotype has a handful of counts. The antigen is unknown. Uncontrolled infection, other autoimmune disease, pregnancy and lactation each barred patients from inclusion. Diagnostic assessment was based on clinical symptoms, serum thyroxine and TRAb, thyroid ultrasound and orbital computed tomography. The investigators amplified TCR beta CDR3 regions from RNA transcripts. The primer set for the first-round RT-PCR of the TCR CDR3 was HTBI. Via MiXCR, TCRdb re-called the multiplex PCR reads, giving one row per CDR3 protein. This sample carries hundreds of thousands of distinct CDR3 sequences, 20% of them seen once, and the ten largest clones take 34%. This sequence was found in a man under 40 with Graves' ophthalmopathy. Sequenced sample: blood.

The CDR3 nucleotides are TGTGCCAGTATGGGGGACAGGCGGCGAGGGACTGAAGCTTTCTTT. Its protein product is CASMGDRRRGTEAFF. The chain employs TRBV19 and TRBJ1-1; 8 nucleotides match TRBD1. Per the germline V gene, CDR1 is LNHDA and CDR2 is SQIVND (reference sequence). The V gene end was trimmed by 7 bases and the J gene end by 5 bases; junction bases not matched to a gene: 12. The CDR3 is 15 residues long.